One T cell receptor beta chain is described in this entry. Method: immunoSEQ multiplex PCR; TCRdb's copy keeps in-frame clones and lacks some. The table records some 160,000 clones, around nine tenths of them present only once. These data belong to a study of blood T cell repertoires in COVID-19. Study overall: Whether acute or convalescent, the COVID-19 samples came from the United States, Italy and Spain.

The germline gives CDR1 SGHKS, CDR2 YYEKEE (reference sequence). Trimming took 3 bases from V and 7 from J, leaving 25 bases between them. The CDR3 loop spans 17 amino acids. Cohort 3 recovery required two negative PCRs, clearance, or symptom resolution. The source of this sequence is a woman in her forties or fifties who had recovered from COVID-19. This chain links TRBV5-5 with TRBJ1-2; perhaps TRBD1 as D (6 bases). Specimen: PBMCs or T cells enriched from blood (not recorded which). CDR3 residues: CASSWGGGPLARSGYTF. Written as DNA, the CDR3 is TGTGCCAGCAGCTGGGGGGGCGGTCCCCTTGCTCGGAGTGGCTACACCTTC.